These 15 T cell receptor beta chains were sequenced from one sample in a study of T-cell reconstitution after alpha-beta-depleted transplantation in children. Preparation of the TCRbeta library used unique molecular identifiers. MiXCR, run by TCRdb on the PCR reads, gives a single entry per CDR3 protein. The table lists about 400,000 distinct CDR3 sequences, just over 20% of them singletons, with 3.8% in the top ten. The sequenced sample was PBMCs from the stem cell graft donor, obtained from the stem cell graft. Every receptor here comes from a human donor who donated a stem cell graft to a child with acute myeloid leukemia.

V usage is TRBV25-1 and J usage is TRBJ2-7, with D hard to call. Germline-derived CDR1 and CDR2 are MGHDK and SYGVNS. The CDR3 has 13 amino acids. Trimming took 2 bases from V and 1 from J, leaving 6 bases between them. The CDR3 coding sequence is TGTGCCAGCAGTGAAAAGAGATCCTACGAGCAGTACTTC. Translating gives CASSEKRSYEQYF.

Points on this clonotype: One end of the junction varies from germline; a read error may be responsible. The chain combines TRBV20-1 with TRBJ2-4; TRBD1 matches 7 bases. This CDR3 comprises 17 residues. The germline gives CDR1 DFQATT, CDR2 SNEGSKA (reference sequence). The CDR3 DNA is TGCTGTGCTATTGGACAGGAATTGTTCTTTGACAAAAACATTCAGTACTTC. Protein product: CCAIGQELFFDKNIQYF.

In its sample, this clonotype was seen many times. This rearrangement joins TRBV7-2 to TRBJ2-7; a weak D match, TRBD1 (5 bases). V lost 2 bases to trimming and J lost 2 bases, with 16 bases between them. There are 16 residues in the CDR3. Germline V gene lookup returns CDR1 SGHTA and CDR2 FQGNSA. The CDR3 DNA reads as TGTGCCAGCAGCTTATTCGGAACAGGAGTAGCCTACGAGCAGTACTTC. This encodes CASSLFGTGVAYEQYF.

This clonotype was counted only a few times. This chain links TRBV12-3 or TRBV12-4 with TRBJ2-2; 15 bases are a match to TRBD2. J gave up 6 bases and V 4 bases, and 9 bases lay outside the gene matches. The CDR3 is 18 amino acids. CDR3 bases: TGTGCCAGCAGTTCTAGGACTAGCGGGAGGGCCGTCGCCGGGGAGCTGTTTTTT. Its protein product is CASSSRTSGRAVAGELFF.

This clonotype has at least ten counts. V and J are TRBV29-1 and TRBJ2-1; D gene uncertain. CDR1 SQVTM and CDR2 ANQGSEA come from the germline V gene. V gave up 4 bases and J gave up 7 bases, with 8 bases separating them. The CDR3 contains 11 residues. CDR3 in amino acids: CSVVLLNEQFF. The CDR3 DNA is TGCAGCGTTGTACTTCTTAATGAGCAGTTCTTC.

CDR3 in DNA: TGCAGTGCTAGAGGGATGGGGGCATTGGGGCGGGGCACAGATACGCAGTATTTT. Translation gives CSARGMGALGRGTDTQYF. The genes are TRBV20-1 and TRBJ2-3, with D tentatively TRBD1 (6 bases). Germline V gives CDR1 DFQATT, CDR2 SNEGSKA (reference sequence). The CDR3 contains 18 residues. Trimming removed 1 base from V and 1 base from J, with 21 bases in between.

This clonotype has ten or more counts. The chain has TRBV27 and TRBJ2-1, with D possibly TRBD1 on 7 matching bases. The CDR3 runs 15 residues. Germline V gene data show CDR1 as MNHEY and CDR2 as SMNVEV (reference sequence). V lost 4 bases and J 4 bases, leaving 14 bases between the germline ends. The CDR3 DNA sequence: TGTGCCAGCAGTTCGACAGGGAGGTGGTACAATGAGCAGTTCTTC. Its translation: CASSSTGRWYNEQFF.

This clonotype has just a few counts. The rearrangement joins TRBV3-1 to TRBJ2-1; 8 bases are a match to TRBD2. The V gene end was trimmed by 0 bases and the J gene end by 9 bases; junction bases not matched to a gene: 4. Germline V gene data show CDR1 as LGHDT and CDR2 as YNNKEL (reference sequence). The CDR3 sequence is 14 residues long. CDR3 loop: CASSQEAGAGEQFF. As DNA, the CDR3 is TGTGCCAGCAGCCAAGAAGCGGGGGCGGGTGAGCAGTTCTTC.

Only a few counts were recorded for this clonotype. The chain couples TRBV18 to TRBJ2-7, with 8 bases aligning to TRBD1. Germline-derived CDR1 and CDR2 are KGHSH and LQKENI. The V and J ends lost 3 bases and 4 bases, in that order; junction bases with no gene match: 11. The CDR3 consists of 16 residues. The CDR3 spells CASSPPGTGTLYEQYF. Written as DNA, the CDR3 is TGTGCCAGCTCACCGCCCGGGACAGGTACTCTTTACGAGCAGTACTTC.

This clonotype was counted only a few times. The chain has TRBV15 and TRBJ2-7; 9 bases line up with TRBD2. This CDR3 is built from 16 residues. The germline V gene encodes CDR1 LNHNV and CDR2 YYDKDF (reference sequence). The junction had 11 bases not matched to a gene; V was cut back by 5 bases and J by 3 bases. The CDR3 loop reads CATSPFGLAGIYEQYF. The CDR3 DNA reads TGTGCCACCAGCCCTTTTGGCCTAGCGGGAATCTACGAGCAGTACTTC.

The chain employs TRBV10-3 and TRBJ1-2; D is unresolved. Germline V gene data show CDR1 as ENHRY and CDR2 as SYGVKD. This CDR3 has 13 residues. V was shortened by 3 bases and J by 0 bases, with 5 bases between the two germline ends. In DNA, the CDR3 is TGTGCCATCAGTGACAGATCTAACTATGGCTACACCTTC. Translating gives CAISDRSNYGYTF.

As regards this clonotype: The junction departs from the called germline gene at one end, perhaps through a read error. The chain joins TRBV7-2 to TRBJ1-1, with D hard to call. The CDR3 is 11 amino acids. Germline CDR1 and CDR2: SGHTA and FQGNSA. Written as DNA, the CDR3 is TGCCCCTGGAGGAATGCCACTGAAGCTTTCTTT. It is translated as CPWRNATEAFF.

This clonotype has a count of ten or more. This chain joins TRBV5-1 and TRBJ2-1; either TRBD1 or TRBD2 may fit D (5 bases each). The CDR3 spans 14 residues. V lost 1 base and J lost 6, with 11 bases in between. CDR1 SGHRS and CDR2 YFSETQ come from the germline V gene. The CDR3: CASSLPRDGNEQFF. The DNA of the CDR3 is TGCGCCAGCAGCTTGCCCCGGGACGGCAATGAGCAGTTCTTC.

This chain uses TRBV12-3 or TRBV12-4 with TRBJ1-2; D gene unclear. This CDR3 comprises 13 residues. V dropped 0 bases and J dropped 2 bases, with 4 bases sitting between them. DNA for the CDR3: TGTGCCAGCAGTTTAGCGTTAAACTATGGCTACACCTTC. Translating it yields CASSLALNYGYTF.

In its sample, this clonotype was seen once. The chain combines TRBV27 with TRBJ2-1; the D is unclear. The CDR3 runs 14 residues. CDR1 is MNHEY and CDR2 is SMNVEV in the germline V gene (reference sequence). Trimming removed 2 bases from V and 9 bases from J, with 14 bases in between. In DNA form, the CDR3 reads TGTGCCAGCAGTTTAAGTTGGCGGAGTGGTGAGCAGTTCTTC. This gives the protein CASSLSWRSGEQFF.